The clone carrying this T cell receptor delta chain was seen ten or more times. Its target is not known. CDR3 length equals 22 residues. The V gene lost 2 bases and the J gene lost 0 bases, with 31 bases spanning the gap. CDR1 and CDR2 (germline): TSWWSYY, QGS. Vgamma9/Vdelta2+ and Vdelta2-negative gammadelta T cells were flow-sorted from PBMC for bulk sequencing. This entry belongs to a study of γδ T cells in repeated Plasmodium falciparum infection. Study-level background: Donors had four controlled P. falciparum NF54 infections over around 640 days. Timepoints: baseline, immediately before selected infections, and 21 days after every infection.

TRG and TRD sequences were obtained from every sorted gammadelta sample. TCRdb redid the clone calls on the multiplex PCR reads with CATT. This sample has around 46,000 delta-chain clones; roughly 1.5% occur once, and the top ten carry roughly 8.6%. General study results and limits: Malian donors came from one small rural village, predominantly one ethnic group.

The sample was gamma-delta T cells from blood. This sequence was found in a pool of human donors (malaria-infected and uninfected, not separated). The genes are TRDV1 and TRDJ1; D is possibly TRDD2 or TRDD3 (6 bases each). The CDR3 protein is CALGEVALSYALGGANTDKLIF. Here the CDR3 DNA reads TGTGCTCTTGGGGAAGTAGCCTTATCCTACGCCTTGGGGGGCGCAAACACCGATAAACTCATCTTT.